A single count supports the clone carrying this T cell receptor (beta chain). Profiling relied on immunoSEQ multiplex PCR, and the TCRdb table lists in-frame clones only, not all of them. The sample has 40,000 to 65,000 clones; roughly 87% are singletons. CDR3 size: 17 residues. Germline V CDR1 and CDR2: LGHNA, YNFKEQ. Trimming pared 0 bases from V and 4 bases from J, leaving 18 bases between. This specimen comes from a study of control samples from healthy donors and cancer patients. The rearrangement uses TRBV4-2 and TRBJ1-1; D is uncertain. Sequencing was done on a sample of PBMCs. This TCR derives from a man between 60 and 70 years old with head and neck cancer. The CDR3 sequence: CASSQEFDSPRSTEAFF. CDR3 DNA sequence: TGTGCCAGCAGCCAAGAGTTCGACTCACCGAGGAGCACTGAAGCTTTCTTT.